What follows are 26 T cell receptor beta chains derived from one specimen sequenced in a study of shared clonotypes between healthy human individuals. Measured with immunoSEQ multiplex PCR; TCRdb has only the in-frame clones, and not every one. Here the sample spans over 2 million clones, about 95% being singletons. The sample comprised naive CD4+ T cells sorted from blood. The sample's subset: CD45RA+ positively selected. Receptors were obtained from a man younger than 35 in good health.

The chain recombines TRBV4-1 with TRBJ2-5; D remains ambiguous. The CDR3 is 14 residues long. Trimming removed 2 bases at V and 4 bases at J, with 11 bases between. Germline V gene lookup returns CDR1 MGHRA and CDR2 YSYEKL. CDR3 DNA: TGCGCCAGCAGCCAAACCAGATTCCTAGAGACCCAGTACTTC. Translating it yields CASSQTRFLETQYF.

This sequence joins TRBV28 and TRBJ2-5; D may be TRBD2 (6 bases). The germline V gene encodes CDR1 MDHEN and CDR2 SYDVKM. The CDR3 sequence is 14 residues long. Trimming took off 2 bases at V and 5 bases at J, with 12 bases between the two ends. The CDR3 bases are TGTGCCAGCAGTTTAAGGACTGGGAGGGAGACCCAGTACTTC. The encoded protein is CASSLRTGRETQYF.

The sample holds one count of this clone. The chain couples TRBV5-4 to TRBJ2-3; no clear D gene. Between the trimmed V and J ends, which lost 0 bases and 0 bases, there was a span of 8 bases. This CDR3 is built from 15 residues. The germline CDR1 and CDR2 sequences are SGHNT and YYREEE (reference sequence). The CDR3 sequence is CASSLDFKSTDTQYF. The CDR3 DNA is TGTGCCAGCAGCTTGGACTTCAAGAGCACAGATACGCAGTATTTT. Combining the CDR3 with reference TRBV5-4 and TRBJ2-3 gives the whole variable domain ETGVTQSPTHLIKTRGQQVTLRCSSQSGHNTVSWYQQALGQGPQFIFQYYREEENGRGNFPPRFSGLQFPNYSSELNVNALELDDSALYLCASSLDFKSTDTQYFGPGTRLTVL.

V is TRBV21-1 and J is TRBJ2-7; the D call of TRBD1 is as the table states it, not checked on the DNA. TRBV21-1 is a pseudogene segment. The CDR3 spans 16 residues. CDR3 DNA sequence: TGTGCCAGCAGCAAAGGGACAGTCCGGCTGGACTACGAGCAGTACTTC. It is translated as CASSKGTVRLDYEQYF.

V usage is TRBV6-5 and J usage is TRBJ2-7; a possible D gene is TRBD1 (6 bases). The CDR3 is 14 amino acids. The V gene's germline CDR1 is MNHEY and CDR2 SVGAGI. Trimming removed 6 bases at V and 4 bases at J, with 16 bases between. The CDR3: CASRLSRDTYEQYF. The CDR3 coding sequence is TGTGCCAGCAGACTCAGCCGGGACACATACGAGCAGTACTTC.

A single count supports this clone. V and J are TRBV5-1 and TRBJ1-1; D is uncertain. The germline V gene has CDR1 SGHRS and CDR2 YFSETQ. Between the trimmed V and J ends, which lost 4 bases and 0 bases, there was a span of 19 bases. CDR3 size: 17 residues. CDR3 nucleotide sequence: TGCGCCAGCAGCCCAATGGGAGCGGTGATCATGAACACTGAAGCTTTCTTT. Its translation is CASSPMGAVIMNTEAFF.

The rearrangement links TRBV30 to TRBJ1-2; perhaps TRBD1 as D (6 bases). The germline V gene encodes CDR1 GTSNPN and CDR2 SVGIG (reference sequence). V dropped 2 bases and J dropped 6 bases, with 13 bases sitting between them. This CDR3 is 13 amino acids long. CDR3 sequence reads: CAWSTGARNGYTF. CDR3 bases: TGTGCCTGGAGTACGGGGGCGCGGAATGGCTACACCTTC.

The chain uses TRBV4-1 and TRBJ1-2; tentatively, D is TRBD1 (6 bases). V shed 4 bases and J shed 2 bases, with 17 bases lying between them. CDR3 length: 16 amino acids. Germline V gene sequence: CDR1 MGHRA, CDR2 YSYEKL. CDR3 region: CASSRGRTDLNYGYTF. The CDR3 DNA follows: TGCGCCAGCAGCCGTGGTCGGACAGATTTAAACTATGGCTACACCTTC.

This clone was seen just once. The genes are TRBV6-5 and TRBJ1-4, with TRBD1 identical over 7 bases. Germline CDR1 MNHEY, CDR2 SVGAGI. V shed 6 bases and J 3 bases; nucleotides not matched to a gene: 7. The CDR3 length is 15 residues. CDR3 region: CASREEGASNEKLFF. CDR3 coding DNA: TGTGCCAGCAGGGAGGAGGGGGCGTCTAATGAAAAACTGTTTTTT.

The J gene is TRBJ2-7, the V gene TRBV5-1, with TRBD1 identical over 8 bases. Germline V gene sequence: CDR1 SGHRS, CDR2 YFSETQ. Trimming took 4 bases from V and 6 from J; bases not matched to a gene: 6. CDR3 length equals 13 residues. The CDR3 DNA reads TGCGCCAGCAGCCAGGGGGCTCCGGGCGAGCAGTACTTC. It yields the protein CASSQGAPGEQYF.

As regards this clone: Different DNA sequences within this sample yield the same CDR3. The gene calls are TRBV2 and TRBJ1-1, with unresolved D. Germline V gene data show CDR1 as SNHLY and CDR2 as FYNNEI. The CDR3 spans 13 residues. Trimming pared 4 bases from V and 1 base from J, leaving 7 bases between. The CDR3 bases are TGTGCCAGCAGTGTCAGCAGGAACACTGAAGCTTTCTTT. It codes for CASSVSRNTEAFF.

This chain connects TRBV29-1 to TRBJ2-1; 7 positions agree with TRBD1. CDR1 SQVTM and CDR2 ANQGSEA come from the germline V gene. This CDR3 has 11 amino acids. With V trimmed by 1 base and J by 16 bases, 7 bases remained unmatched. The CDR3 protein is CSVEGGGSVFF. CDR3 sequence (DNA): TGCAGCGTTGAAGGAGGGGGCTCGGTATTCTTC.

The CDR3 nucleotides read TGTGCCAGCAGCTTCCCTCGGGCAGGGGTTGGCACTGAAGCTTTCTTT. This encodes CASSFPRAGVGTEAFF. The J gene is TRBJ1-1, the V gene TRBV5-6, with D perhaps matching TRBD1 (6 bases). With 2 bases removed from V and 4 bases from J, the gap between germline ends came to 18 bases. Per germline, CDR1 SGHDT and CDR2 YYEEEE. This CDR3 contains 16 residues.

The chain is built from TRBV6-6 and TRBJ1-4; 8 bases are shared with TRBD1. V trimming: 5 bases; J trimming: 7 bases; junction bases outside the gene matches: 9. CDR1 and CDR2 from the germline V gene are MNHNY and SVGAGI (reference sequence). The CDR3 length is 15 residues. The CDR3 reads CASSGIGQGGEKLFF. For the CDR3, the DNA is TGTGCCAGCAGTGGGATCGGACAGGGTGGTGAAAAACTGTTTTTT.

For this clone: One end of the junction varies from germline; a read error may be responsible. V usage is TRBV9 and J usage is TRBJ1-1; possibly TRBD1 for D (6 bases). Germline CDR1 and CDR2: SGDLS and YYNGEE. The CDR3 consists of 14 residues. CDR3 region: CASSLRDMKTEAFF. CDR3 coding DNA: TGTGCCAGCAGTTTACGGGACATGAAGACTGAAGCTTTCTTT.

The chain joins TRBV10-3 to TRBJ2-5; 7 nucleotides line up with TRBD1. CDR3 size: 12 residues. Germline-derived CDR1 and CDR2 are ENHRY and SYGVKD. V lost 11 bases to trimming and J lost 5 bases; unmatched junction nucleotides: 8. CDR3 amino acids: CASNRGEETQYF. CDR3 DNA: TGTGCCTCCAACAGGGGTGAGGAGACCCAGTACTTC.

This chain connects TRBV6-5 to TRBJ1-2; D unresolved. Germline V gene sequence: CDR1 MNHEY, CDR2 SVGAGI. The CDR3 totals 14 residues. V shed 0 bases and J shed 7 bases, with 12 bases lying between them. CDR3 nucleotides: TGTGCCAGCAGTTACTCAGCGACCGAGGGTGGCTACACCTTC. Its translation: CASSYSATEGGYTF.

V usage is TRBV11-2 and J usage is TRBJ2-5; 7 nucleotides agree with TRBD1. Germline V gene sequence: CDR1 SGHAT, CDR2 FQNNGV. The CDR3 extends over 17 amino acids. Losses at the gene ends were 8 bases for V and 3 bases for J; bases not matched to a gene: 18. The CDR3 is CASRRISNRDSKETQYF. CDR3 nucleotide sequence: TGTGCCAGCCGTCGGATCTCCAACCGGGACAGTAAAGAGACCCAGTACTTC.

This chain connects TRBV7-2 to TRBJ1-5, with a tentative D call TRBD1 (5 bases). Per germline, CDR1 SGHTA and CDR2 FQGNSA. Trimming cost V 2 bases and J 0 bases, with 17 bases left between them. The CDR3 runs 18 residues. The CDR3 reads CASSLLGVTGLSNQPQHF. CDR3 nucleotide sequence: TGTGCCAGCAGCTTACTTGGCGTGACGGGACTTAGCAATCAGCCCCAGCATTTT.

The chain recombines TRBV5-1 with TRBJ2-2, with no clear D. This CDR3 spans 14 amino acids. Trimming stripped 5 bases from V and 1 base from J, with 9 bases between. Germline CDR1 SGHRS, CDR2 YFSETQ. The CDR3 reads CASRQRENTGELFF. In DNA, the CDR3 is TGCGCCAGCAGGCAGAGAGAGAACACCGGGGAGCTGTTTTTT. The full variable domain, its missing parts supplied by reference TRBV5-1 and TRBJ2-2, is KAGVTQTPRYLIKTRGQQVTLSCSPISGHRSVSWYQQTPGQGLQFLFEYFSETQRNKGNFPGRFSGRQFSNSRSEMNVSTLELGDSALYLCASRQRENTGELFFGEGSRLTVL.

This rearrangement joins TRBV1 to TRBJ2-3; the table assigns TRBD2, which was not confirmed against the DNA. TRBV1 constitutes a pseudogene. CDR3 size: 16 residues. The CDR3 here is CTSSQDVQRGTDTQYF. The CDR3 coding sequence is TGCACCAGCAGCCAAGATGTCCAGCGCGGCACAGATACGCAGTATTTT.

This chain uses TRBV7-2 with TRBJ1-2; TRBD1 is a possible D gene (6 bases). This CDR3 contains 15 residues. The V end lost 0 bases, the J end lost 6 bases, and 14 bases lay between the germline ends. The germline V gene has CDR1 SGHTA and CDR2 FQGNSA. CDR3 nucleotide sequence: TGTGCCAGCAGCTTAGCCAGGTGGCAGGGGAATGGCTACACCTTC. This codes for CASSLARWQGNGYTF.

The rearrangement joins TRBV6-1 to TRBJ2-3; D is undetermined. The CDR3 loop spans 13 amino acids. Deletions cut 3 bases from V and 4 bases from J, with 8 bases between. CDR1 is MNHNS and CDR2 is SASEGT in the germline V gene. The CDR3 reads CASSDPSPDTQYF. Here the CDR3 DNA reads TGTGCCAGCAGTGATCCTTCCCCAGATACGCAGTATTTT.

Note on this clone: The sample contains more than one DNA sequence encoding this CDR3. The chain recombines TRBV5-1 with TRBJ2-5; 7 bases map to TRBD1. V trimming: 4 bases; J trimming: 3 bases; junction bases outside the gene matches: 6. Germline CDR1 and CDR2: SGHRS and YFSETQ. The CDR3 is 14 residues long. The CDR3 here is CASSLGQLEETQYF. The CDR3 nucleotides read TGCGCCAGCAGCCTGGGACAGCTGGAAGAGACCCAGTACTTC.

This sequence joins TRBV19 and TRBJ2-5; 9 nucleotides agree with TRBD2. There are 17 residues in the CDR3. V was pared by 6 bases and J by 5 bases, with 16 bases of the junction left unmatched. CDR1 is LNHDA, CDR2 SQIVND, per germline (reference sequence). As DNA, the CDR3 is TGTGCCAGTAGCCCCTTAGAGCTAGCGGGGAGCCGGGAGACCCAGTACTTC. Encoded protein: CASSPLELAGSRETQYF.

Points on this clone: Other DNA sequences from this sample encode an identical CDR3 as well. The chain joins TRBV29-1 to TRBJ1-2; 11 nucleotides align to TRBD1. Trimming removed 1 base from V and 4 bases from J; junction bases left unmatched: 2. The CDR3 contains 14 residues. Germline V lookup: CDR1 SQVTM, CDR2 ANQGSEA. The CDR3 spells CSVEGTGGPYGYTF. CDR3 bases: TGCAGCGTTGAAGGGACAGGGGGCCCCTATGGCTACACCTTC. The full variable domain, with the rest looked up from reference TRBV29-1 and TRBJ1-2, is SAVISQKPSRDICQRGTSLTIQCQVDSQVTMMFWYRQQPGQSLTLIATANQGSEATYESGFVIDKFPISRPNLTFSTLTVSNMSPEDSSIYLCSVEGTGGPYGYTFGSGTRLTVV.